This entry lists 25 T cell receptor beta chains sequenced from one sample in a study of blood T cell repertoires in COVID-19. Sequenced by immunoSEQ multiplex PCR; TCRdb stores in-frame clones only, minus some. The sample has about 220,000 clones, approximately 92% seen once. Sequenced input: PBMCs or T cells enriched from blood (not recorded which). The source is a woman under 30 in a cohort exposed to, infected with or recovered from COVID-19 (not recorded which).

The rearrangement joins TRBV7-9 to TRBJ1-6; D not certain. CDR1 is SEHNR, CDR2 FQNEAQ, per germline (reference sequence). Trimming took 1 base from V and 5 from J, leaving 12 bases between them. The CDR3 has 16 amino acids. CDR3 nucleotide sequence: TGTGCCAGCAGCTTAGGGACGGGAGCTAATAATTCACCCCTCCACTTT. This gives the protein CASSLGTGANNSPLHF.

The chain combines TRBV5-4 with TRBJ2-3; TRBD2 matches 11 bases. Trimming at V came to 0 bases and at J to 8 bases, leaving 5 bases not matched to a gene. Germline V gene data show CDR1 as SGHNT and CDR2 as YYREEE (reference sequence). The CDR3 has 15 amino acids. CDR3 in amino acids: CASSLGSGRVGTQYF. The CDR3, as DNA: TGTGCCAGCAGCTTGGGTAGCGGGAGGGTAGGTACGCAGTATTTT. The full variable domain, rest sourced from reference TRBV5-4 and TRBJ2-3, is ETGVTQSPTHLIKTRGQQVTLRCSSQSGHNTVSWYQQALGQGPQFIFQYYREEENGRGNFPPRFSGLQFPNYSSELNVNALELDDSALYLCASSLGSGRVGTQYFGPGTRLTVL.

Only one count was recorded for this clone. The rearrangement joins TRBV6-6 to TRBJ1-2; 9 nucleotides match TRBD1. The V segment lost 7 bases and the J segment 7 bases; nucleotides outside the gene matches: 10. The CDR3 contains 14 residues. Looked up from germline, CDR1 is MNHNY and CDR2 is SVGAGI (reference sequence). The CDR3 nucleotides read TGTGCCAGCATCACGGGACAGGGTTATGGTGGCTACACCTTC. It translates to CASITGQGYGGYTF.

The chain employs TRBV2 and TRBJ2-7, with 11 bases identical to TRBD2. Germline CDR1 SNHLY, CDR2 FYNNEI. J lost 6 bases, V lost 8 bases, and 9 bases had no gene match. This CDR3 contains 14 residues. CDR3 DNA: TGTGCCAGCGTGAAGGACCTAGCGGGGGGCGAGCAGTACTTC. Translated: CASVKDLAGGEQYF.

The chain uses TRBV28 and TRBJ1-4; the D is unclear. Trimming took off 5 bases at V and 0 bases at J, with 10 bases between the two ends. Germline CDR1 and CDR2: MDHEN and SYDVKM. This CDR3 is 15 amino acids long. CDR3 region: CASSKPSATNEKLFF. Written as DNA, the CDR3 is TGTGCCAGCAGTAAACCTAGTGCAACTAATGAAAAACTGTTTTTT.

V gene TRBV7-9 combines with J gene TRBJ1-2; 7 bases align to TRBD1. Germline V gives CDR1 SEHNR, CDR2 FQNEAQ (reference sequence). With V trimmed by 1 base and J by 13 bases, 9 bases remained unmatched. The CDR3 extends over 13 amino acids. The DNA for the CDR3 is TGTGCCAGCAGCTTAGGGTTTGACAGGGATGTCACCTTC. Its translation: CASSLGFDRDVTF.

CDR3 protein: CASSSASSGSRNEQFF. CDR3 coding DNA: TGTGCCAGCAGTTCAGCCTCTAGCGGGAGCCGCAATGAGCAGTTCTTC. The chain recombines TRBV5-4 with TRBJ2-1; 10 bases match TRBD2. This CDR3 is 16 amino acids long. The trim removed 5 bases at V and 6 bases at J, leaving 11 bases unmatched. The V gene's germline CDR1 is SGHNT and CDR2 YYREEE (reference sequence).

The chain joins TRBV18 to TRBJ2-7, with TRBD2 matching 11 bases. J gave up 4 bases and V 6 bases, and 8 bases lay outside the gene matches. The germline gives CDR1 KGHSH, CDR2 LQKENI. The CDR3 runs 15 residues. In DNA form, the CDR3 reads TGTGCCAGCTCTAGAACAACTAGCGGGAGATACGAGCAGTACTTC. Translation: CASSRTTSGRYEQYF.

The CDR3 protein is CASSLTRNQPQHF. The DNA of the CDR3 is TGTGCCAGCAGCTTGACCAGGAATCAGCCCCAGCATTTT. The chain employs TRBV5-4 and TRBJ1-5; D call uncertain. CDR3 length: 13 residues. Germline loops: CDR1 SGHNT, CDR2 YYREEE (reference sequence). V lost 1 base and J lost 4, with 6 bases in between.

The chain joins TRBV2 to TRBJ2-3; D is unresolved. CDR3 length: 15 amino acids. The ends were cut back, 4 bases at V and 0 bases at J, with 11 bases in the middle. Germline V CDR1 and CDR2: SNHLY, FYNNEI. Here the CDR3 reads CASSGHSFSTDTQYF. The CDR3, as DNA: TGTGCCAGCAGTGGACATAGTTTTAGCACAGATACGCAGTATTTT.

This clone was observed a few times. The rearrangement links TRBV2 to TRBJ1-2; D perhaps matches TRBD1 (5 bases). CDR1 and CDR2 from the germline V gene are SNHLY and FYNNEI. The V end was cut by 6 bases, the J end by 4 bases, with 12 bases between. CDR3 length: 13 residues. In DNA, the CDR3 is TGTGCCAGCAGGGACGACAGAGCCTATGGCTACACCTTC. It codes for CASRDDRAYGYTF. Looking up the rest from reference TRBV2 and TRBJ1-2 gives the full variable domain: EPEVTQTPSHQVTQMGQEVILRCVPISNHLYFYWYRQILGQKVEFLVSFYNNEISEKSEIFDDQFSVERPDGSNFTLKIRSTKLEDSAMYFCASRDDRAYGYTFGSGTRLTVV.

The chain uses TRBV9 and TRBJ2-1, with TRBD2 identical over 9 bases. Germline values: CDR1 SGDLS, CDR2 YYNGEE. CDR3 size: 14 residues. J was trimmed by 10 bases and V by 4 bases; bases with no gene match: 9. The CDR3 nucleotides are TGTGCCAGCAGCCCCCTTCTGACTAGCGGCGAGCAGTTCTTC. As protein: CASSPLLTSGEQFF.

As concerns this clone: Its ends do not fully match the called genes, so a read error is possible. The chain recombines TRBV9 with TRBJ2-3; 10 nucleotides align to TRBD2. The CDR3 is 15 residues long. The germline gives CDR1 SGDLS, CDR2 YYNGEE. This chain's CDR3 is CASSGSGGATNTQYF. DNA for the CDR3: TGTGCCAGCAGCGGCAGCGGGGGGGCCACAAATACGCAGTATTTT.

The chain uses TRBV24-1 and TRBJ2-1, with TRBD2 matching 8 bases. J gave up 1 base and V 2 bases, and 3 bases lay outside the gene matches. CDR1 and CDR2 (germline): KGHDR, SFDVKD. CDR3 length equals 16 residues. In nucleotides, the CDR3 is TGTGCCACCAGTGATTCCGGGACTAGTTCCTACAATGAGCAGTTCTTC. This encodes CATSDSGTSSYNEQFF.

CDR3 nucleotides: TGTGGCAGCACATCCGCAGCCCTGCCCTTAGGCAGGGAGGATGAAAAACTGTTTTTT. Its translation: CGSTSAALPLGREDEKLFF. This chain connects TRBV8-2 to TRBJ1-4. TRBV8-2 is assigned pseudogene status. The CDR3 is made up of 19 amino acids.

V is TRBV30 and J is TRBJ1-5; 11 positions agree with TRBD1. The germline V gene encodes CDR1 GTSNPN and CDR2 SVGIG (reference sequence). J gave up 0 bases and V 5 bases, and 6 bases lay outside the gene matches. The CDR3 extends over 16 amino acids. This CDR3 is CAWGQGASDSNQPQHF. The CDR3 bases are TGTGCCTGGGGACAGGGGGCATCGGATAGCAATCAGCCCCAGCATTTT. The variable domain in full, completed from reference TRBV30 and TRBJ1-5, reads SQTIHQWPATLVQPVGSPLSLECTVEGTSNPNLYWYRQAAGRGLQLLFYSVGIGQISSEVPQNLSASRPQDRQFILSSKKLLLSDSGFYLCAWGQGASDSNQPQHFGDGTRLSIL.

This clone came up once. This chain connects TRBV29-1 to TRBJ1-2, with D unresolved. Per germline, CDR1 SQVTM and CDR2 ANQGSEA. The V and J ends lost 2 bases and 11 bases respectively, with 6 bases between them. This CDR3 comprises 9 residues. CDR3 in amino acids: CSVEPGYTF. CDR3 bases: TGCAGCGTTGAACCGGGTTACACCTTC.

V and J are TRBV23-1 and TRBJ2-5, with TRBD1 as a possible D gene (7 bases). TRBV23-1 has ORF status, its function being uncertain. V gave up 4 bases and J gave up 6 bases, with 24 bases separating them. The CDR3 runs to 17 residues. CDR3 protein: CASSLVEQGGDEQTQYF. The CDR3 DNA is TGCGCCAGCAGTCTAGTAGAGCAGGGGGGCGACGAGCAGACCCAGTACTTC.

The CDR3 DNA reads TGCGCCAGCAGCCGACCAGGACAGGACGTCACCGGGGAGCTGTTTTTT. It encodes CASSRPGQDVTGELFF. This chain connects TRBV4-1 to TRBJ2-2; 7 bases fit TRBD1. V was pared by 4 bases and J by 4 bases, with 9 bases of the junction left unmatched. Germline CDR1 is MGHRA and CDR2 is YSYEKL. This CDR3 is built from 16 residues.

The rearrangement links TRBV29-1 to TRBJ2-7; D is undetermined. In germline, CDR1 is SQVTM, CDR2 ANQGSEA. The CDR3 loop spans 13 amino acids. V was pared by 4 bases and J by 3 bases, with 13 bases between. The DNA of the CDR3 is TGCAGCGTTGGGCTTCAGTCCAACTACGAGCAGTACTTC. This encodes CSVGLQSNYEQYF.

The CDR3 nucleotides read TGCAGCGTTGGTTTATCTATTTACGAGCAGTACTTC. This encodes CSVGLSIYEQYF. This chain uses TRBV29-1 with TRBJ2-7; D is unresolved. Germline-derived CDR1 and CDR2 are SQVTM and ANQGSEA. V was clipped by 4 bases and J by 4 bases, with 11 bases between them. This CDR3 spans 12 amino acids.

This chain joins TRBV11-3 and TRBJ2-2, with D perhaps TRBD2 (6 bases). The CDR3 runs 15 residues. CDR1 is SGHNT, CDR2 YENEEA, per germline. V dropped 1 base and J dropped 6 bases, with 12 bases sitting between them. The CDR3 DNA follows: TGTGCCAGCAGCTTAGGCCAAGGAGGGTCCGGGGAGCTGTTTTTT. Its translation is CASSLGQGGSGELFF.

The chain carries TRBV30 and TRBJ1-2; 11 bases are a match to TRBD1. Germline CDR1 and CDR2: GTSNPN and SVGIG (reference sequence). The V and J ends lost 2 bases and 8 bases, in that order; junction bases with no gene match: 7. There are 14 residues in the CDR3. This CDR3 reads CAWSHGTGGRGYTF. CDR3 DNA: TGTGCCTGGAGTCACGGGACAGGGGGTCGGGGCTACACCTTC.

This clone occurred once. The chain employs TRBV5-8 and TRBJ1-5; the match to TRBD1 covers 10 bases. Germline V gives CDR1 SGHTS, CDR2 YDEGEE. The CDR3 length is 15 residues. Germline trimming cut 6 bases from V and 3 bases from J; bases unmatched to any gene: 6. The CDR3 DNA reads as TGTGCCAGCAACCCCGGACAGGGGGACAATCAGCCCCAGCATTTT. Its translation: CASNPGQGDNQPQHF. The variable domain in full, completed from reference TRBV5-8 and TRBJ1-5, reads EAGVTQSPTHLIKTRGQQATLRCSPISGHTSVYWYQQALGLGLQFLLWYDEGEERNRGNFPPRFSGRQFPNYSSELNVNALELEDSALYLCASNPGQGDNQPQHFGDGTRLSIL.

The chain carries TRBV7-8 and TRBJ2-5; 10 bases match TRBD2. V lost 5 bases to trimming and J lost 3 bases; unmatched junction nucleotides: 3. The germline gives CDR1 SGHVS, CDR2 FQNEAQ. CDR3 length: 14 amino acids. The CDR3 nucleotides are TGTGCCAGCAGCCCGGGACTAGCGAAAGAGACCCAGTACTTC. Translating it yields CASSPGLAKETQYF.